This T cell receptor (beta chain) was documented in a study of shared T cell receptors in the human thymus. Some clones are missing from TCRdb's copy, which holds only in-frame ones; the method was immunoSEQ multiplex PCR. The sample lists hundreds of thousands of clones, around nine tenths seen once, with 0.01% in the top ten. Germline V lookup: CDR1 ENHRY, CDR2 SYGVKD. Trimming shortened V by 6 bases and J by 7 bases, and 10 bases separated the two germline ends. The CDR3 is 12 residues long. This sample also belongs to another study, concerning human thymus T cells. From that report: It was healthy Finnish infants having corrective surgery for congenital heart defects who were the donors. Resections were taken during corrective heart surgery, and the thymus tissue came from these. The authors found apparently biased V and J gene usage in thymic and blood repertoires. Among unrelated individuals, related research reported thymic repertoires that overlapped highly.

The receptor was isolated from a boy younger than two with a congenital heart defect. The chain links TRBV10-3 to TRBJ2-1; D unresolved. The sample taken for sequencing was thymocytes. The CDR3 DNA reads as TGTGCCATCAGGAACGACGGGAATGAGCAGTTCTTC. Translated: CAIRNDGNEQFF.